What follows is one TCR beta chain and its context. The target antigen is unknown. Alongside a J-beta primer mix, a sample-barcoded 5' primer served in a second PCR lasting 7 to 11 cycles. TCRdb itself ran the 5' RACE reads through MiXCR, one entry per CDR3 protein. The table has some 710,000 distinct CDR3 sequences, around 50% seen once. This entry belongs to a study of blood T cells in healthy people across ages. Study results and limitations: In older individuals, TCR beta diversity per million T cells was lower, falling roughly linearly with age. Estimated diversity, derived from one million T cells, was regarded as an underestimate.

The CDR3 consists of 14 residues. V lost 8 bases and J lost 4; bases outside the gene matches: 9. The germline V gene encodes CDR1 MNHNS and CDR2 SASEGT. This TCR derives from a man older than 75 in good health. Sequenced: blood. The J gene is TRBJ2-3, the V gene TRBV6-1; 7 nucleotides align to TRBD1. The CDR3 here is CASRTNTGADTQYF. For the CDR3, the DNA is TGTGCCAGCCGAACGAACACAGGGGCAGATACGCAGTATTTT.